This passage covers 27 T cell receptor beta chains from one sample sequenced in a study of blood T cell repertoires in COVID-19. TCRdb's copy holds only in-frame clones and misses some; the assay was immunoSEQ multiplex PCR. The sample contains 130,000 or so clones, approximately 90% of which appear only once. The specimen sequenced was peripheral blood. Receptors were obtained from a man in his 60s with COVID-19, enrolled during active disease.

This clone was seen only once. V and J are TRBV28 and TRBJ2-1; D not certain. V gave up 5 bases and J gave up 6 bases, with 14 bases separating them. CDR1 and CDR2 from the germline V gene are MDHEN and SYDVKM. The length of the CDR3 is 14 residues. CDR3 nucleotide sequence: TGTGCCAGCAGTACAGATCAGATTCCCAATGAGCAGTTCTTC. Translated, it gives CASSTDQIPNEQFF.

The V call is TRBV19, the J call TRBJ1-3; 9 bases match TRBD1. Germline V gene sequence: CDR1 LNHDA, CDR2 SQIVND (reference sequence). The V segment lost 5 bases and the J segment 4 bases; nucleotides outside the gene matches: 6. The CDR3 runs 15 residues. The CDR3 loop is CASSFTGGIGNTIYF. The CDR3 DNA sequence: TGTGCCAGTAGTTTTACAGGGGGCATAGGAAACACCATATATTTT.

The genes are TRBV19 and TRBJ1-2; tentative D call: TRBD1 (5 bases). CDR3 length: 15 residues. Germline CDR1 reads LNHDA; CDR2 reads SQIVND (reference sequence). V dropped 1 base and J dropped 7 bases, with 16 bases sitting between them. Here the CDR3 DNA reads TGTGCCAGTAGTATAGGGCGGCAGGGAAACGGTGGCTACACCTTC. Its protein is CASSIGRQGNGGYTF. Together with reference TRBV19 and TRBJ1-2, the CDR3 gives the full variable domain: DGGITQSPKYLFRKEGQNVTLSCEQNLNHDAMYWYRQDPGQGLRLIYYSQIVNDFQKGDIAEGYSVSREKKESFPLTVTSAQKNPTAFYLCASSIGRQGNGGYTFGSGTRLTVV.

This chain joins TRBV28 and TRBJ1-3, with D possibly matching TRBD1 (5 bases). The CDR3 runs 15 residues. In germline, CDR1 is MDHEN, CDR2 SYDVKM. V lost 11 bases and J 0 bases, leaving 17 bases between the germline ends. This CDR3 reads CAGAGHTSSGNTIYF. The DNA for the CDR3 is TGTGCCGGAGCGGGGCATACGAGCTCTGGAAACACCATATATTTT.

V usage is TRBV7-9 and J usage is TRBJ1-1; the D is unclear. Germline V gene lookup returns CDR1 SEHNR and CDR2 FQNEAQ (reference sequence). V dropped 3 bases and J dropped 7 bases, with 15 bases sitting between them. The CDR3 is 14 amino acids. CDR3 sequence reads: CASSFAGESVEAFF. The CDR3 nucleotides read TGTGCCAGCAGCTTTGCTGGGGAGTCGGTTGAAGCTTTCTTT.

This chain joins TRBV24-1 and TRBJ2-5; TRBD2 matches at 8 bases. CDR3 size: 14 residues. The V segment lost 2 bases and the J segment 3 bases; nucleotides outside the gene matches: 1. Germline CDR1 and CDR2: KGHDR and SFDVKD. This chain's CDR3 is CATSDSGGEETQYF. The CDR3 coding sequence is TGTGCCACCAGTGATTCGGGGGGGGAAGAGACCCAGTACTTC.

The V call is TRBV19, the J call TRBJ1-1, with TRBD1 as a possible D gene (5 bases). The CDR3 contains 18 residues. Germline CDR1 is LNHDA and CDR2 is SQIVND (reference sequence). Trimming removed 4 bases from V and 0 bases from J, with 21 bases in between. The CDR3 sequence: CASSTPAGGRGMNTEAFF. DNA for the CDR3: TGTGCCAGTAGTACTCCCGCGGGGGGACGGGGGATGAACACTGAAGCTTTCTTT.

The rearrangement uses TRBV9 and TRBJ1-3; D remains ambiguous. CDR3 length: 14 residues. V dropped 4 bases and J dropped 0 bases, with 8 bases sitting between them. Germline V gene lookup returns CDR1 SGDLS and CDR2 YYNGEE. The CDR3 loop is CASSPRYSGNTIYF. CDR3 nucleotides: TGTGCCAGCAGCCCACGGTACTCTGGAAACACCATATATTTT.

The rearrangement links TRBV6-5 to TRBJ1-5, with no clear D. CDR1 MNHEY and CDR2 SVGAGI come from the germline V gene. This CDR3 spans 13 amino acids. Trimming took off 2 bases at V and 8 bases at J, with 10 bases between the two ends. This chain's CDR3 is CASSYTRVEPQHF. In DNA, the CDR3 is TGTGCCAGCAGTTACACACGTGTCGAGCCCCAGCATTTT.

The V and J genes are TRBV29-1 and TRBJ1-1, with 9 bases lining up with TRBD1. Looked up from germline, CDR1 is SQVTM and CDR2 is ANQGSEA. This CDR3 is 16 amino acids long. This CDR3 reads CSAPLTGGVSVTEAFF. DNA for the CDR3: TGCAGTGCACCCTTAACAGGGGGCGTTTCGGTCACTGAAGCTTTCTTT.

This CDR3 reads CASSIGGGRETQYF. The CDR3 DNA is TGTGCCAGCAGCATCGGCGGGGGGCGGGAGACCCAGTACTTC. The chain recombines TRBV11-2 with TRBJ2-5, with 8 bases fitting TRBD2. Looked up from germline, CDR1 is SGHAT and CDR2 is FQNNGV. The CDR3 sequence is 14 residues long. The junction had 7 bases not matched to a gene; V was cut back by 5 bases and J by 5 bases.

V usage is TRBV15 and J usage is TRBJ2-2; TRBD1 matches 10 bases. The germline gives CDR1 LNHNV, CDR2 YYDKDF (reference sequence). Trimming cost V 0 bases and J 2 bases; bases outside gene matches: 3. This CDR3 is 17 amino acids long. The CDR3 DNA follows: TGTGCCACCAGCAGAGATGGGACAGGGGTTAACACCGGGGAGCTGTTTTTT. Amino acid sequence: CATSRDGTGVNTGELFF.

This clone was observed a few times. The chain carries TRBV6-5 and TRBJ1-1; D gene ambiguous. V lost 6 bases and J lost 4, with 6 bases in between. CDR1 MNHEY and CDR2 SVGAGI come from the germline V gene. This CDR3 spans 11 amino acids. CDR3 sequence reads: CASSSVTEAFF. CDR3 nucleotides: TGTGCCAGCAGCTCTGTCACTGAAGCTTTCTTT.

This chain uses TRBV6-5 with TRBJ1-1; D is unclear. Germline V gene lookup returns CDR1 MNHEY and CDR2 SVGAGI. Trimming stripped 2 bases from V and 4 bases from J, with 11 bases between. The CDR3 runs 14 residues. CDR3 sequence (DNA): TGTGCCAGCAGTTACGTTGGGCAGCCCACTGAAGCTTTCTTT. Translation: CASSYVGQPTEAFF.

The chain is built from TRBV7-2 and TRBJ1-5; 7 nucleotides line up with TRBD1. The CDR3 spans 15 residues. Unmatched junction bases numbered 4, after V lost 2 bases and J lost 3 bases. The V gene's germline CDR1 is SGHTA and CDR2 FQGNSA. The CDR3 bases are TGTGCCAGCAGCTTAATCAGGGGGATCAATCAGCCCCAGCATTTT. Residues: CASSLIRGINQPQHF. Together with reference TRBV7-2 and TRBJ1-5, the CDR3 gives the full variable domain: GAGVSQSPSNKVTEKGKDVELRCDPISGHTALYWYRQSLGQGLEFLIYFQGNSAPDKSGLPSDRFSAERTGGSVSTLTIQRTQQEDSAVYLCASSLIRGINQPQHFGDGTRLSIL.

About this clone itself: Other DNA sequences within the sample encode an identical CDR3. The chain couples TRBV11-2 to TRBJ2-5, with 7 bases that match TRBD2. The CDR3 is made up of 14 amino acids. From germline, CDR1 is SGHAT and CDR2 FQNNGV. The V gene end was trimmed by 1 base and the J gene end by 1 base; junction bases not matched to a gene: 0. The CDR3 spells CASSLAGGQETQYF. The CDR3 DNA reads as TGTGCCAGCAGCTTAGCGGGGGGCCAAGAGACCCAGTACTTC.

The rearrangement joins TRBV5-1 to TRBJ2-3; D is possibly TRBD1 (5 bases). CDR1 and CDR2 (germline): SGHRS, YFSETQ. Trimming left V 4 bases short and J 1 base short, with 10 bases between. The CDR3 extends over 14 amino acids. The DNA of the CDR3 is TGCGCCAGCAGCCTCTCGACAGGCACAGATACGCAGTATTTT. Encoded protein: CASSLSTGTDTQYF.

The rearrangement joins TRBV4-1 to TRBJ1-4; TRBD1 might be the D (5 bases). Looked up from germline, CDR1 is MGHRA and CDR2 is YSYEKL. The ends were cut back, 4 bases at V and 3 bases at J, with 12 bases in the middle. The CDR3 consists of 15 residues. The CDR3 region is CASSREDKANEKLFF. The CDR3 nucleotides are TGCGCCAGCAGCCGCGAGGACAAAGCTAATGAAAAACTGTTTTTT.

The rearrangement links TRBV6-5 to TRBJ2-2; the D gene is possibly TRBD2 (5 bases). The CDR3 is made up of 16 amino acids. CDR1 is MNHEY, CDR2 SVGAGI, per germline. V lost 4 bases and J lost 4, with 16 bases in between. CDR3 nucleotide sequence: TGTGCCAGCAGTTTCGCCATGTTCGCGGGCACCGGGGAGCTGTTTTTT. This sequence encodes CASSFAMFAGTGELFF.

V gene TRBV12-5 combines with J gene TRBJ1-5; 8 bases are shared with TRBD1. The CDR3 length is 15 residues. Germline CDR1 and CDR2: LGHNT and FRNRAP. V was clipped by 3 bases and J by 2 bases; unmatched bases: 3. In DNA, the CDR3 is TGTGCTAGTGGTTTACCGACAGGGGGCAATCAGCCCCAGCATTTT. Its translation: CASGLPTGGNQPQHF.

A single count supports this clone. The gene calls are TRBV24-1 and TRBJ1-2; D might be TRBD1 (5 bases). V was pared by 4 bases and J by 8 bases, with 13 bases between. Germline CDR1 reads KGHDR; CDR2 reads SFDVKD. There are 13 residues in the CDR3. CDR3 nucleotide sequence: TGTGCCACCAGTGACCCCGGCAGGGAAGGCTACACCTTC. This codes for CATSDPGREGYTF.

The gene calls are TRBV19 and TRBJ2-1, with 7 nucleotides matching TRBD2. J gave up 8 bases and V 3 bases, and 10 bases lay outside the gene matches. Per germline, CDR1 LNHDA and CDR2 SQIVND (reference sequence). The CDR3 contains 15 residues. The CDR3 protein is CASSIGGLVGDEQFF. In DNA form, the CDR3 reads TGTGCCAGTAGTATCGGCGGACTAGTCGGCGATGAGCAGTTCTTC.

The chain uses TRBV15 and TRBJ1-1; no firm D call. This CDR3 has 15 residues. V lost 0 bases to trimming and J lost 0 bases, with 8 bases between them. The germline gives CDR1 LNHNV, CDR2 YYDKDF (reference sequence). CDR3 residues: CATSRDQTMNTEAFF. For the CDR3, the DNA is TGTGCCACCAGCAGAGATCAGACAATGAACACTGAAGCTTTCTTT.

The CDR3 DNA reads as TGCGCCAGCAGGGGACAGGGCGGCGTGAACACTGAAGCTTTCTTT. This translates into CASRGQGGVNTEAFF. The chain uses TRBV10-1 and TRBJ1-1, with 9 bases lining up with TRBD1. The CDR3 runs 15 residues. Germline-derived CDR1 and CDR2 are WNHNN and SYGVQD (reference sequence). V lost 6 bases and J lost 0; bases outside the gene matches: 5.

The chain recombines TRBV23-1 with TRBJ1-3, with D unclear. TRBV23-1 is an open reading frame, and its role is uncertain. Deletions cut 4 bases from V and 2 bases from J, with 6 bases between. This CDR3 is 13 amino acids long. The CDR3 loop reads CASSPPAGNTIYF. The DNA of the CDR3 is TGCGCCAGCAGTCCCCCCGCTGGAAACACCATATATTTT.

The V and J genes are TRBV15 and TRBJ2-7, with D perhaps matching TRBD1 (6 bases). Germline-derived CDR1 and CDR2 are LNHNV and YYDKDF (reference sequence). This CDR3 has 15 residues. V was trimmed by 2 bases and J by 3 bases, leaving 14 bases between them. CDR3 region: CATSRNRALDYEQYF. The DNA of the CDR3 is TGTGCCACCAGCAGAAACAGGGCGCTAGACTACGAGCAGTACTTC.

The J gene is TRBJ1-2, the V gene TRBV15; TRBD1 aligns across 9 bases. The CDR3 has 16 residues. Germline V gene sequence: CDR1 LNHNV, CDR2 YYDKDF (reference sequence). The V gene end was trimmed by 4 bases and the J gene end by 3 bases; junction bases not matched to a gene: 9. CDR3 protein: CATSNSGQGIYYGYTF. The CDR3 nucleotides are TGTGCCACCAGCAATTCGGGACAGGGTATCTACTATGGCTACACCTTC.